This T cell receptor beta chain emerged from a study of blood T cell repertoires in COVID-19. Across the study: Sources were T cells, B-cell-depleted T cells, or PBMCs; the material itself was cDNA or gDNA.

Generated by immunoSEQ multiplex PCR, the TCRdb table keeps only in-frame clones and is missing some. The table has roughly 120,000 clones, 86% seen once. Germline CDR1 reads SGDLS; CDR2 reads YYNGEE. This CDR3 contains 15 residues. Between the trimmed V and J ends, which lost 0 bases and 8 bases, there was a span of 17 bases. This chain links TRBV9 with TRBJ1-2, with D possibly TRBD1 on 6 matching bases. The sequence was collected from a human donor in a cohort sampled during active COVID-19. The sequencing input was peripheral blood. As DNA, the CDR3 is TGTGCCAGCAGCGTAGCTACAGGCGGGGGCGGAGGCTACACCTTC. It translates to CASSVATGGGGGYTF.